This TCR beta chain was profiled in a study of blood T cells in healthy people across ages. General study points: Per million T cells, the diversity of TCR beta decreased roughly linearly as age advanced. The CMV status of each donor remained undetermined, and this could have confounded shifts in expanded clonotypes. There was a strong correlation between TCR beta diversity and naive T cell percentage.

Combining a sample-barcoded 5' primer with a J-beta primer mix, a second PCR ran for roughly 7 to 11 cycles. TCRdb independently ran MiXCR on the 5' RACE reads; one entry per CDR3 protein. The sample includes 1.5 million to 1.9 million distinct CDR3 sequences, approximately 43% of them seen just once. Note on this clonotype: Its target is not known.

Per sample, no less than 5.5 micrograms of total RNA were extracted. V was clipped by 5 bases and J by 6 bases, with 8 bases between them. CDR1 is SGHTA, CDR2 FQGNSA, per germline. The CDR3 totals 13 residues. The sequencing sample was made of blood. The chain links TRBV7-2 to TRBJ1-6; D not resolved. This receptor was obtained from a woman aged 18-30 years in good health. CDR3 amino acids: CASSVDVNSPLHF. CDR3 coding DNA: TGTGCCAGCAGCGTGGACGTTAATTCACCCCTCCACTTT. The whole variable domain, filled in from reference TRBV7-2 and TRBJ1-6, reads GAGVSQSPSNKVTEKGKDVELRCDPISGHTALYWYRQSLGQGLEFLIYFQGNSAPDKSGLPSDRFSAERTGGSVSTLTIQRTQQEDSAVYLCASSVDVNSPLHFGNGTRLTVT.